These 5 T cell receptor beta chains originate from one sample sequenced in a study of CD8 T cells in Susac syndrome (dated by TCRdb to between 2018 and 2020). Library construction relied on the immunoSEQ multiplex PCR assay. RNA was extracted using the RNeasy kit, and about 0.5 to 1 microgram was reverse transcribed with random hexamers. TCRdb trimmed the raw reads at Q25, called clones with MiXCR and kept productive beta chains. Rows with one shared CDR3 protein collapse into an entry with the most common genes and DNA. This sample comprises around 46,000 distinct CDR3 sequences, roughly 92% of them detected only once. The leading ten clones occupy approximately 0.41% of the sample. The sequencing input was CD8+ T cells from PBMCs. These receptors originate from a human donor in good health.

The J gene is TRBJ2-7, the V gene TRBV29-1, with TRBD1 matching over 7 bases. V was clipped by 5 bases and J by 4 bases; unmatched bases: 8. Germline values: CDR1 SQVTM, CDR2 ANQGSEA. CDR3 length equals 13 residues. The CDR3 DNA sequence: TGCAGCGTTCTTCCGAGACAGGGTTACGAGCAGTACTTC. This translates into CSVLPRQGYEQYF.

The chain carries TRBV4-3 and TRBJ1-1; 8 bases fit TRBD1. This CDR3 is built from 16 residues. Germline V gene data show CDR1 as LGHNA and CDR2 as YSLEER. J was trimmed by 1 base and V by 0 bases; bases with no gene match: 4. CDR3 in amino acids: CASSQDIGQGNTEAFF. The CDR3 region has the DNA TGCGCCAGCAGCCAAGATATAGGACAGGGGAACACTGAAGCTTTCTTT.

This clonotype has only one observation. V is TRBV18 and J is TRBJ2-7, with D perhaps matching TRBD1 or TRBD2 (6 bases each). The germline CDR1 and CDR2 sequences are KGHSH and LQKENI. V was trimmed by 6 bases and J by 3 bases, leaving 24 bases between them. This CDR3 is 17 amino acids long. The CDR3 coding sequence is TGTGCCAGCTCCCGTCTGGGGGGCGGACCAACTGACTACGAGCAGTACTTC. It codes for CASSRLGGGPTDYEQYF. The full variable domain, its missing parts supplied by reference TRBV18 and TRBJ2-7, is NAGVMQNPRHLVRRRGQEARLRCSPMKGHSHVYWYRQLPEEGLKFMVYLQKENIIDESGMPKERFSAEFPKEGPSILRIQQVVRGDSAAYFCASSRLGGGPTDYEQYFGPGTRLTVT.

The chain couples TRBV7-9 to TRBJ2-1; 9 bases line up with TRBD1. The junction had 6 bases not matched to a gene; V was cut back by 2 bases and J by 4 bases. Germline CDR1 SEHNR, CDR2 FQNEAQ (reference sequence). CDR3 length: 16 amino acids. In DNA form, the CDR3 reads TGTGCCAGCAGCTTAACCGGGACAGGGATATACAATGAGCAGTTCTTC. Protein sequence: CASSLTGTGIYNEQFF.

The chain couples TRBV6-1 to TRBJ1-5; unclear D gene. CDR3 length: 16 residues. CDR1 is MNHNS and CDR2 is SASEGT in the germline V gene. V dropped 6 bases and J dropped 4 bases, with 19 bases sitting between them. The CDR3 loop is CASSPLWEFVNQPQHF. DNA of the CDR3: TGTGCCAGCAGCCCCCTCTGGGAGTTCGTAAATCAGCCCCAGCATTTT.